The 30 T cell receptor beta chains below were found in one sample sequenced in a study of chemoradiotherapy in HPV16-positive cancers. Clones were sequenced by immunoSEQ multiplex PCR, and TCRdb holds only the in-frame ones, with some missing. Among about 11,000 clones listed, roughly 70% were seen once. Sample collection was performed from a patient who underwent chemoradiotherapy. These receptors originate from a human donor with HPV-associated anogenital cancer.

The chain employs TRBV5-1 and TRBJ2-1; perhaps TRBD1 as D (6 bases). Germline V lookup: CDR1 SGHRS, CDR2 YFSETQ. The ends were cut back, 4 bases at V and 9 bases at J, with 26 bases in the middle. The CDR3 is made up of 17 amino acids. DNA for the CDR3: TGCGCCAGCAGCCCAAACTCCGGGACAACACAAATGAGTGAGCAGTTCTTC. Encoded protein: CASSPNSGTTQMSEQFF.

The V gene is TRBV11-2, the J gene TRBJ2-7, with 14 bases aligning to TRBD2. With 6 bases clipped from V and 7 bases from J, the junction kept 11 bases outside the gene matches. CDR3 length: 16 amino acids. Per germline, CDR1 SGHAT and CDR2 FQNNGV. CDR3 in amino acids: CASSSTRTSGRREQYF. The CDR3 DNA reads as TGTGCCAGCAGTTCCACCCGGACTAGCGGGAGGAGGGAGCAGTACTTC. The whole variable domain, remainder taken from reference TRBV11-2 and TRBJ2-7, is EAGVAQSPRYKIIEKRQSVAFWCNPISGHATLYWYQQILGQGPKLLIQFQNNGVVDDSQLPKDRFSAERLKGVDSTLKIQPAKLEDSAVYLCASSSTRTSGRREQYFGPGTRLTVT.

The CDR3 protein is CASSLQGREQYF. Here the CDR3 DNA reads TGTGCCAGCTCACTACAGGGGAGGGAGCAGTACTTC. The chain joins TRBV18 to TRBJ2-7, with D maybe TRBD1 (7 bases). Germline V gene data show CDR1 as KGHSH and CDR2 as LQKENI. Trimming took 4 bases from V and 7 from J, leaving 11 bases between them. The CDR3 runs to 12 residues.

The genes are TRBV28 and TRBJ2-7; TRBD2 matches 7 bases. Germline CDR1 and CDR2: MDHEN and SYDVKM. This CDR3 contains 15 residues. J was trimmed by 3 bases and V by 5 bases; bases with no gene match: 10. The CDR3 DNA is TGTGCCAGCAGTCCGATGGGGGAGGGAATCTACGAGCAGTACTTC. Its protein product is CASSPMGEGIYEQYF.

The chain joins TRBV5-4 to TRBJ1-2; TRBD1 aligns across 9 bases. J lost 5 bases, V lost 5 bases, and 7 bases had no gene match. CDR3 size: 14 residues. Germline V lookup: CDR1 SGHNT, CDR2 YYREEE (reference sequence). The CDR3 nucleotides are TGTGCCAGCAGTTCCGGGACAGGGCAGTATGGCTACACCTTC. Amino acids: CASSSGTGQYGYTF. Supplemented by reference TRBV5-4 and TRBJ1-2, the full variable domain reads ETGVTQSPTHLIKTRGQQVTLRCSSQSGHNTVSWYQQALGQGPQFIFQYYREEENGRGNFPPRFSGLQFPNYSSELNVNALELDDSALYLCASSSGTGQYGYTFGSGTRLTVV.

This chain uses TRBV7-7 with TRBJ2-1; D perhaps matches TRBD2 (5 bases). Germline CDR1 is SSHAT and CDR2 is FNYEAQ (reference sequence). The CDR3 sequence is 13 residues long. The V end lost 5 bases, the J end lost 9 bases, and 14 bases lay between the germline ends. In nucleotides, the CDR3 is TGTGCCAGCAGCCTTCACACCGAGGGTGAGCAGTTCTTC. As protein: CASSLHTEGEQFF.

In DNA, the CDR3 is TGTGCCAGCAGACGTACTAGCGGGAGAATGGATACGCAGTATTTT. It specifies CASRRTSGRMDTQYF. The rearrangement joins TRBV28 to TRBJ2-3, with 11 bases matching TRBD2. Germline V gene lookup returns CDR1 MDHEN and CDR2 SYDVKM. The CDR3 loop spans 15 amino acids. Trimming cost V 6 bases and J 6 bases; bases outside gene matches: 8.

V and J are TRBV6-6 and TRBJ2-3; D gene unclear. The V gene lost 2 bases and the J gene lost 2 bases, with 5 bases spanning the gap. The germline CDR1 and CDR2 sequences are MNHNY and SVGAGI (reference sequence). CDR3 length: 13 residues. The CDR3 sequence: CASSYRDTDTQYF. The CDR3, as DNA: TGTGCCAGCAGTTACAGGGACACAGATACGCAGTATTTT.

V is TRBV4-1 and J is TRBJ2-1; D may be TRBD1 or TRBD2 (5 bases each). The germline V gene encodes CDR1 MGHRA and CDR2 YSYEKL. Between the trimmed V and J ends, which lost 1 base and 13 bases, there was a span of 26 bases. This CDR3 region has 17 residues. The DNA for the CDR3 is TGCGCCAGCAGCCAAGTTTCTGGGGGAGTCCCTACGGGCGTTCAGTTCTTC. Translating it yields CASSQVSGGVPTGVQFF.

The genes are TRBV25-1 and TRBJ2-7; the D is unclear. V lost 2 bases to trimming and J lost 4 bases, with 6 bases between them. Germline V gives CDR1 MGHDK, CDR2 SYGVNS. The CDR3 contains 12 residues. CDR3 amino acids: CASSEIGYEQYF. CDR3 sequence (DNA): TGTGCCAGCAGTGAAATAGGTTACGAGCAGTACTTC.

The genes are TRBV6-6 and TRBJ1-1; 7 positions match TRBD1. Germline trimming cut 6 bases from V and 0 bases from J; bases unmatched to any gene: 10. The CDR3 has 16 amino acids. The germline CDR1 and CDR2 sequences are MNHNY and SVGAGI (reference sequence). CDR3 amino acids: CASSLRTGGMNTEAFF. CDR3 in DNA: TGTGCCAGCAGCCTTAGGACAGGTGGAATGAACACTGAAGCTTTCTTT.

Only a few counts were recorded for this clone. The CDR3 DNA is TGTGCCAGCAGTTGGATTAGCGGAGTGAACACCGGGGAGCTGTTTTTT. The encoded protein is CASSWISGVNTGELFF. The V and J genes are TRBV27 and TRBJ2-2; D might be TRBD2 (6 bases). V was pared by 4 bases and J by 1 base, with 13 bases between. The germline V gene has CDR1 MNHEY and CDR2 SMNVEV (reference sequence). CDR3 size: 16 residues.

This chain uses TRBV27 with TRBJ1-1; 7 bases match TRBD1. V was clipped by 5 bases and J by 5 bases; unmatched bases: 11. CDR3 length equals 15 residues. The germline gives CDR1 MNHEY, CDR2 SMNVEV (reference sequence). The CDR3 reads CASSPWTGPRTEAFF. CDR3 nucleotides: TGTGCCAGCAGTCCTTGGACAGGACCAAGGACTGAAGCTTTCTTT.

The chain employs TRBV19 and TRBJ1-2; a weak D match, TRBD1 (5 bases). The length of the CDR3 is 16 residues. Trimming shortened V by 5 bases and J by 6 bases, and 22 bases separated the two germline ends. Germline CDR1 reads LNHDA; CDR2 reads SQIVND (reference sequence). CDR3 nucleotides: TGTGCCAGTAGTCGGGGCAGGGCCATAATTTCTAATGGCTACACCTTC. As protein: CASSRGRAIISNGYTF.

The chain recombines TRBV20-1 with TRBJ2-1; D unclear. The germline gives CDR1 DFQATT, CDR2 SNEGSKA (reference sequence). V was cut by 3 bases and J by 7 bases, with 7 bases left in between. The CDR3 loop spans 11 amino acids. DNA of the CDR3: TGCAGTGCTAGTAGGCTTAATGAGCAGTTCTTC. Residues: CSASRLNEQFF.

The chain combines TRBV5-6 with TRBJ2-5; 15 nucleotides line up with TRBD2. V dropped 3 bases and J dropped 1; count of bases not matched to a gene: 7. Per germline, CDR1 SGHDT and CDR2 YYEEEE. There are 18 residues in the CDR3. The CDR3 coding sequence is TGTGCCAGCAGCTCCTGGACTAGCGGGAGGGTCCCCCAAGAGACCCAGTACTTC. It translates to CASSSWTSGRVPQETQYF.

The chain couples TRBV6-1 to TRBJ2-2; D might be TRBD1 or TRBD2, each matching 6 bases. Germline V gene data show CDR1 as MNHNS and CDR2 as SASEGT. The CDR3 runs to 14 residues. V was shortened by 2 bases and J by 8 bases, with 12 bases between the two germline ends. CDR3 DNA: TGTGCCAGCAGTGAAAGGGGGGAGGTAGGGGAGCTGTTTTTT. Amino acid sequence: CASSERGEVGELFF.

This chain connects TRBV29-1 to TRBJ2-7, with 7 positions matching TRBD1. Losses at the gene ends were 5 bases for V and 3 bases for J; bases not matched to a gene: 13. Per the germline V gene, CDR1 is SQVTM and CDR2 is ANQGSEA. This CDR3 is built from 15 residues. The CDR3, as DNA: TGCAGCGTTTTGGGGCCCGGGACAGAAGTCTACGAGCAGTACTTC. Its translation is CSVLGPGTEVYEQYF.

This clone has only a few counts. The gene calls are TRBV6-1 and TRBJ1-5; D is unresolved. CDR1 is MNHNS, CDR2 SASEGT, per germline. V gave up 1 base and J gave up 2 bases, with 9 bases separating them. The CDR3 is 15 amino acids. CDR3 DNA sequence: TGTGCCAGCAGTGAAGAAACCGGGGGCAATCAGCCCCAGCATTTT. Amino acid sequence: CASSEETGGNQPQHF.

The sample holds one count of this clone. The V and J genes are TRBV6-1 and TRBJ2-3, with D maybe TRBD1 (8 bases). The germline CDR1 and CDR2 sequences are MNHNS and SASEGT. CDR3 size: 15 residues. V gave up 4 bases and J gave up 4 bases, with 15 bases separating them. CDR3 nucleotide sequence: TGTGCCAGCAGTGCATCCACAGGGGGGGCAGATACGCAGTATTTT. This sequence encodes CASSASTGGADTQYF.

There are a few counts of this clone. This sequence joins TRBV5-1 and TRBJ1-1; D is unclear. Trimming cost V 0 bases and J 0 bases, with 3 bases left between them. This CDR3 is built from 13 residues. Germline-derived CDR1 and CDR2 are SGHRS and YFSETQ. This CDR3 is CASSLDVNTEAFF. CDR3 nucleotide sequence: TGCGCCAGCAGCTTGGATGTGAACACTGAAGCTTTCTTT.

The CDR3 DNA reads as TGTGCCAGCAGTTTCCCCCAGGGGAAACTCTACGAGCAGTACTTC. Amino acid sequence: CASSFPQGKLYEQYF. The chain employs TRBV28 and TRBJ2-7; a possible D gene is TRBD1 (6 bases). CDR1 MDHEN and CDR2 SYDVKM come from the germline V gene. V lost 3 bases and J 3 bases, leaving 15 bases between the germline ends. This CDR3 spans 15 amino acids.

This CDR3 reads CASSQLAGGPDTQYF. The CDR3 DNA is TGTGCCAGCAGCCAACTAGCGGGAGGGCCAGATACGCAGTATTTT. The chain uses TRBV4-2 and TRBJ2-3, with TRBD2 matching over 12 bases. The CDR3 length is 15 residues. The germline V gene encodes CDR1 LGHNA and CDR2 YNFKEQ. Trimming removed 2 bases from V and 4 bases from J; junction bases left unmatched: 1.

This chain joins TRBV7-6 and TRBJ1-1; 10 bases line up with TRBD1. CDR3 length equals 16 residues. Germline V CDR1 and CDR2: SGHVS, FNYEAQ. The trim removed 2 bases at V and 5 bases at J, leaving 8 bases unmatched. The CDR3 spells CASSLLIDRGRTEAFF. CDR3 bases: TGTGCCAGCAGCTTACTAATCGACAGGGGGCGAACTGAAGCTTTCTTT.

This chain connects TRBV7-3 to TRBJ2-7; 7 bases are shared with TRBD2. Germline V lookup: CDR1 SGHTA, CDR2 FQGTGA. The trim removed 3 bases at V and 0 bases at J, leaving 5 bases unmatched. The CDR3 is 15 residues long. The CDR3 DNA sequence: TGTGCCAGCAGCTTGGAAGCGGGGAGCTCCTACGAGCAGTACTTC. This codes for CASSLEAGSSYEQYF.

V gene TRBV5-6 combines with J gene TRBJ1-1; D remains ambiguous. The V gene's germline CDR1 is SGHDT and CDR2 YYEEEE. Trimming cost V 0 bases and J 2 bases, with 14 bases left between them. The CDR3 sequence is 16 residues long. The CDR3 nucleotides are TGTGCCAGCAGCTTGGGGAGCGGGTGGTTTAACACTGAAGCTTTCTTT. The encoded protein is CASSLGSGWFNTEAFF.

This chain uses TRBV28 with TRBJ2-7; 11 bases fit TRBD2. CDR3 length: 13 amino acids. The trim removed 8 bases at V and 3 bases at J, leaving 3 bases unmatched. The germline CDR1 and CDR2 sequences are MDHEN and SYDVKM. The CDR3 region has the DNA TGTGCCAGCGGGACTAGCGGAATCTACGAGCAGTACTTC. Translation gives CASGTSGIYEQYF.

V usage is TRBV6-5 and J usage is TRBJ1-3; D possibly corresponds to TRBD1 (6 bases). Germline V gives CDR1 MNHEY, CDR2 SVGAGI. This CDR3 spans 13 amino acids. V was trimmed by 8 bases and J by 3 bases, leaving 11 bases between them. As DNA, the CDR3 is TGTGCCAGCTCGGGGGCTGGTGGAAACACCATATATTTT. Its translation: CASSGAGGNTIYF.

This clone was detected only once. This chain joins TRBV5-1 and TRBJ2-2, with TRBD2 matching 8 bases. The CDR3 contains 15 residues. Germline V gives CDR1 SGHRS, CDR2 YFSETQ. V dropped 7 bases and J dropped 5; count of bases not matched to a gene: 10. CDR3 bases: TGCGCCAGCGGCCGAGCGGGAGTGGGGACCGGGGAGCTGTTTTTT. Translated, it gives CASGRAGVGTGELFF.

Here the CDR3 reads CASSATFSGANVLTF. CDR3 DNA: TGTGCCAGCTCGGCCACGTTCTCTGGGGCCAACGTCCTGACTTTC. The V gene is TRBV7-8, the J gene TRBJ2-6; D gene ambiguous. The V end lost 8 bases, the J end lost 0 bases, and 11 bases lay between the germline ends. The CDR3 runs to 15 residues. Germline CDR1 and CDR2: SGHVS and FQNEAQ.